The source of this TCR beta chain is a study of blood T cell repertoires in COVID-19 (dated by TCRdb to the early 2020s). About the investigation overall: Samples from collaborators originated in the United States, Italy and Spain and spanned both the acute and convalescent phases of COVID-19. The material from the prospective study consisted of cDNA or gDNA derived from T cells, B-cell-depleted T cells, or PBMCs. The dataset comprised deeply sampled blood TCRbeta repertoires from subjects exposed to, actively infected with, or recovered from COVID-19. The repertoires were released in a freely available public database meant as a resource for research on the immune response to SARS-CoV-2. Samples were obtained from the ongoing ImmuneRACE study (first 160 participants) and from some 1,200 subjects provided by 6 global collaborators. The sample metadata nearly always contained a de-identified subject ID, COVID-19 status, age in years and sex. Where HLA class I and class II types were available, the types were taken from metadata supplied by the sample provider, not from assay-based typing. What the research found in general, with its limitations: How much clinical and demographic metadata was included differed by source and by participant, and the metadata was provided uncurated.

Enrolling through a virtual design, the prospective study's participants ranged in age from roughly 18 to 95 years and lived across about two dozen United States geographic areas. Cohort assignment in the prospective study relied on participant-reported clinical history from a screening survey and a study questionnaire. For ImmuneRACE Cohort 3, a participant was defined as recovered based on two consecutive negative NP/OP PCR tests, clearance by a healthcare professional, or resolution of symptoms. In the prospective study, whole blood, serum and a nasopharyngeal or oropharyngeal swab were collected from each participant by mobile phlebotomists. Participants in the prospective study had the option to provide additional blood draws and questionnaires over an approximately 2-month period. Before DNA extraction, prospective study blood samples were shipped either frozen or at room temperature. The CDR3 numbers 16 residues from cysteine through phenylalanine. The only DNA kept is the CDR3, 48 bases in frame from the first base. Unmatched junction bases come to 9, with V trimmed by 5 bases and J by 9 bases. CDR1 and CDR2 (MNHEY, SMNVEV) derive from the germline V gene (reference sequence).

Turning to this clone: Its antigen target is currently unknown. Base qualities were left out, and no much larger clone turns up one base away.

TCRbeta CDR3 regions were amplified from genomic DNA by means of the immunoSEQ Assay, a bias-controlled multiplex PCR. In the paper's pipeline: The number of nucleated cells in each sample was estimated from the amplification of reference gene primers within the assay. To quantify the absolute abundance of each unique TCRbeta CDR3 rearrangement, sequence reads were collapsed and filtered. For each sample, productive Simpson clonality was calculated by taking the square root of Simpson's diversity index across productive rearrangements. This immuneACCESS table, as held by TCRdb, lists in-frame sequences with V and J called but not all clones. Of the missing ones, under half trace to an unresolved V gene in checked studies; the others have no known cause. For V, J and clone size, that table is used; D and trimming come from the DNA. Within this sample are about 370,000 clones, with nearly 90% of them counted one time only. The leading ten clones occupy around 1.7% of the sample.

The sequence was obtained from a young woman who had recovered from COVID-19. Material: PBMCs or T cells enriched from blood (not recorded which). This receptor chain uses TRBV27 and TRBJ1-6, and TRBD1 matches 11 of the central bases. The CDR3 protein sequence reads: CASSPWTGGVFSPLHF. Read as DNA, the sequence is TGTGCCAGCAGTCCCTGGACAGGGGGCGTTTTTTCACCCCTCCACTTT.